Below are 29 T cell receptor beta chains sequenced from a single sample in a study of blood T cell repertoires in COVID-19. TCRdb's table, derived via immunoSEQ multiplex PCR, lists solely in-frame clones and lacks some. The sample yields roughly 380,000 clones, roughly 87% seen once. Sequenced input: PBMCs or T cells enriched from blood (not recorded which). Receptors were obtained from a woman between 25 and 40 years old who had recovered from COVID-19.

The rearrangement joins TRBV4-1 to TRBJ1-4; a weak D match, TRBD1 (6 bases). V lost 1 base, J lost 5 bases, and 11 bases lay in between. The V gene's germline CDR1 is MGHRA and CDR2 YSYEKL. CDR3 length: 15 amino acids. The CDR3 loop reads CASSQGGRVNEKLFF. CDR3 in DNA: TGCGCCAGCAGCCAAGGGGGGCGCGTAAATGAAAAACTGTTTTTT.

The gene calls are TRBV18 and TRBJ1-1, with TRBD1 matching over 7 bases. V lost 5 bases to trimming and J lost 5 bases; unmatched junction nucleotides: 11. This CDR3 is 15 amino acids long. Per germline, CDR1 KGHSH and CDR2 LQKENI. The CDR3 spells CASSENRQGTTEAFF. For the CDR3, the DNA is TGTGCCAGCTCAGAGAACCGACAGGGAACAACTGAAGCTTTCTTT.

The chain combines TRBV18 with TRBJ2-5; the D gene is possibly TRBD1 (6 bases). Germline CDR1 reads KGHSH; CDR2 reads LQKENI. Trimming shortened V by 3 bases and J by 7 bases, and 15 bases separated the two germline ends. The CDR3 is 14 amino acids. CDR3 in DNA: TGTGCCAGCTCACCCGAGGGGGACACCGGGACCCAGTACTTC. Translated: CASSPEGDTGTQYF. The variable domain in full, completed from reference TRBV18 and TRBJ2-5, reads NAGVMQNPRHLVRRRGQEARLRCSPMKGHSHVYWYRQLPEEGLKFMVYLQKENIIDESGMPKERFSAEFPKEGPSILRIQQVVRGDSAAYFCASSPEGDTGTQYFGPGTRLLVL.

The chain is built from TRBV28 and TRBJ1-1, with D possibly being TRBD1 (5 bases). The CDR3 is made up of 14 amino acids. CDR1 and CDR2 (germline): MDHEN, SYDVKM. The V end was cut by 8 bases, the J end by 0 bases, with 13 bases between. This CDR3 reads CASGMGQMNTEAFF. CDR3 sequence (DNA): TGTGCCAGCGGGATGGGGCAGATGAACACTGAAGCTTTCTTT.

CDR3 in DNA: TGTGCCAGCAGTTTTGGAACAGGGGGTTCACCCCTCCACTTT. This gives the protein CASSFGTGGSPLHF. The gene calls are TRBV27 and TRBJ1-6; TRBD1 agrees at 8 bases. V was pared by 3 bases and J by 9 bases, with 4 bases of the junction left unmatched. Looked up from germline, CDR1 is MNHEY and CDR2 is SMNVEV (reference sequence). This CDR3 is 14 amino acids long.

This chain joins TRBV6-5 and TRBJ2-1, with TRBD1 matching over 7 bases. J was trimmed by 1 base and V by 5 bases; bases with no gene match: 5. This CDR3 contains 15 residues. The V gene's germline CDR1 is MNHEY and CDR2 SVGAGI. The CDR3 coding sequence is TGTGCCAGCAGTCCTCGGGACAGATCCTACAATGAGCAGTTCTTC. Amino acids: CASSPRDRSYNEQFF.

The V and J genes are TRBV5-1 and TRBJ2-3; 10 bases fit TRBD2. This CDR3 region has 16 residues. Germline trimming cut 4 bases from V and 7 bases from J; bases unmatched to any gene: 12. Germline V gene lookup returns CDR1 SGHRS and CDR2 YFSETQ. This chain's CDR3 is CASSLPPLAGEYTQYF. CDR3 coding DNA: TGCGCCAGCAGCCTCCCCCCCCTAGCGGGAGAATATACGCAGTATTTT.

The gene calls are TRBV3-1 (or the pseudogene TRBV3-2) and TRBJ1-5, with D unresolved. With 4 bases removed from V and 0 bases from J, the gap between germline ends came to 13 bases. The CDR3 has 16 amino acids. Germline-derived CDR1 and CDR2 are LGHDT and YNNKEL (reference sequence). This CDR3 reads CASSPRTGGSNQPQHF. The CDR3 region has the DNA TGTGCCAGCAGCCCCCGGACGGGAGGTAGCAATCAGCCCCAGCATTTT.

The chain combines TRBV3-1 (or the pseudogene TRBV3-2) with TRBJ1-6; TRBD1 is a possible D gene (5 bases). Trimming took off 1 base at V and 7 bases at J, with 11 bases between the two ends. Germline V gene lookup returns CDR1 LGHDT and CDR2 YNNKEL (reference sequence). The CDR3 covers 15 residues. The CDR3 nucleotides are TGTGCCAGCAGCCAAGTGGCAGGGAGGAATTCACCCCTCCACTTT. Amino acids: CASSQVAGRNSPLHF.

V and J are TRBV2 and TRBJ1-5; 10 bases align to TRBD1. CDR3 length: 12 amino acids. The germline gives CDR1 SNHLY, CDR2 FYNNEI. V was clipped by 11 bases and J by 7 bases; unmatched bases: 5. The CDR3 bases are TGTGCCGGGGGGGACAGGGGACAGCCCCAGCATTTT. This encodes CAGGDRGQPQHF. Full variable domain (outside the CDR3, taken from reference TRBV2 and TRBJ1-5): EPEVTQTPSHQVTQMGQEVILRCVPISNHLYFYWYRQILGQKVEFLVSFYNNEISEKSEIFDDQFSVERPDGSNFTLKIRSTKLEDSAMYFCAGGDRGQPQHFGDGTRLSIL.

The rearrangement uses TRBV29-1 and TRBJ1-2; D call uncertain. Trimming took off 6 bases at V and 3 bases at J, with 8 bases between the two ends. From germline, CDR1 is SQVTM and CDR2 ANQGSEA. The CDR3 is made up of 11 amino acids. The CDR3 nucleotides read TGCAGCGTCCGCGTGGACTATGGCTACACCTTC. Its translation: CSVRVDYGYTF.

In this sample, this clone turned up once. The chain combines TRBV6-5 with TRBJ2-7; maybe TRBD2 (5 bases). This CDR3 has 14 amino acids. Germline assignment: CDR1 MNHEY and CDR2 SVGAGI. Trimming cost V 6 bases and J 2 bases, with 14 bases left between them. This CDR3 reads CASRLGTGAYEQYF. The DNA of the CDR3 is TGTGCCAGCAGACTAGGTACCGGAGCCTACGAGCAGTACTTC.

The sample holds one count of this clone. The chain is built from TRBV16 and TRBJ2-4; TRBD1 agrees at 9 bases. This CDR3 has 20 residues. V lost 5 bases to trimming and J lost 0 bases; unmatched junction nucleotides: 17. The germline gives CDR1 KGHSY, CDR2 FQNENV. CDR3 nucleotides: TGTGCCAGCAGCGAGCCAGTCCCGGGACAGGGTAGGGGAGCCAAAAACATTCAGTACTTC. Protein sequence: CASSEPVPGQGRGAKNIQYF.

The table lists this clone with a count of one. The V gene is TRBV7-9, the J gene TRBJ2-1; D is possibly TRBD1 (6 bases). Trimming removed 1 base from V and 9 bases from J, with 13 bases in between. CDR1 SEHNR and CDR2 FQNEAQ come from the germline V gene (reference sequence). CDR3 length equals 14 residues. The CDR3 loop reads CASSLVPGVREQFF. CDR3 nucleotide sequence: TGTGCCAGCAGCTTAGTCCCAGGGGTGCGTGAGCAGTTCTTC.

This clone was counted only a few times. V gene TRBV19 combines with J gene TRBJ2-1; TRBD2 agrees at 7 bases. CDR3 length: 15 amino acids. Per germline, CDR1 LNHDA and CDR2 SQIVND (reference sequence). V trimming: 6 bases; J trimming: 1 base; junction bases outside the gene matches: 6. The CDR3 DNA reads TGTGCCAGTAGATCGCGGGAGAGTTCCTACAATGAGCAGTTCTTC. Residues: CASRSRESSYNEQFF.

The chain uses TRBV12-2 and TRBJ2-1; the table gives TRBD2 as D, unverified against the DNA. TRBV12-2 is labeled a pseudogene. CDR3 length equals 16 residues. CDR3 sequence: CASRLVAGKIHNEQFF. The CDR3 bases are TGTGCAAGTCGCTTAGTGGCGGGGAAAATCCACAATGAGCAGTTCTTC.

This sequence joins TRBV10-3 and TRBJ1-1, with a possible D match to TRBD1 (6 bases). The germline gives CDR1 ENHRY, CDR2 SYGVKD. The CDR3 sequence is 16 residues long. The V gene lost 2 bases and the J gene lost 3 bases, with 16 bases spanning the gap. For the CDR3, the DNA is TGTGCCATCAGTGAGGTCGGGGGGCAGGGTTACACTGAAGCTTTCTTT. This encodes CAISEVGGQGYTEAFF.

CDR3 residues: CASSPLGGMNTEAFF. The DNA of the CDR3 is TGTGCCAGCTCACCTTTGGGGGGTATGAACACTGAAGCTTTCTTT. This chain joins TRBV18 and TRBJ1-1; the D gene is possibly TRBD1 (5 bases). Trimming cost V 3 bases and J 0 bases, with 11 bases left between them. CDR1 is KGHSH and CDR2 is LQKENI in the germline V gene. The CDR3 is made up of 15 amino acids. The full variable domain, with the rest looked up from reference TRBV18 and TRBJ1-1, is NAGVMQNPRHLVRRRGQEARLRCSPMKGHSHVYWYRQLPEEGLKFMVYLQKENIIDESGMPKERFSAEFPKEGPSILRIQQVVRGDSAAYFCASSPLGGMNTEAFFGQGTRLTVV.

V and J are TRBV11-2 and TRBJ1-2; tentative D call: TRBD1 (6 bases). Trimming removed 5 bases at V and 0 bases at J, with 25 bases between. The CDR3 totals 19 residues. Germline loops: CDR1 SGHAT, CDR2 FQNNGV. CDR3 in amino acids: CASSPLRRDKSRANYGYTF. In DNA, the CDR3 is TGTGCCAGCAGCCCCCTCCGACGGGACAAATCACGAGCTAACTATGGCTACACCTTC.

The CDR3 bases are TGTGCCAGCATAGGGCTAGCGGGAGCCGGGGAGCTGTTTTTT. Amino acid sequence: CASIGLAGAGELFF. The rearrangement joins TRBV27 to TRBJ2-2; the match to TRBD2 covers 10 bases. The germline CDR1 and CDR2 sequences are MNHEY and SMNVEV (reference sequence). The CDR3 sequence is 14 residues long. With 7 bases clipped from V and 6 bases from J, the junction kept 5 bases outside the gene matches.

This chain links TRBV10-3 with TRBJ2-3, with 12 bases lining up with TRBD2. The V and J ends lost 4 bases and 3 bases, in that order; junction bases with no gene match: 2. Germline CDR1 ENHRY, CDR2 SYGVKD. This CDR3 is built from 15 residues. CDR3 sequence (DNA): TGTGCCATCAGTGGGACTAGCGGGGTAACAGATACGCAGTATTTT. Its protein product is CAISGTSGVTDTQYF.

This clone was seen only a few times. V and J are TRBV15 and TRBJ1-4; D not certain. Trimming pared 3 bases from V and 0 bases from J, leaving 8 bases between. Per the germline V gene, CDR1 is LNHNV and CDR2 is YYDKDF (reference sequence). The CDR3 extends over 15 amino acids. The CDR3 DNA follows: TGTGCCACCAGCAGCAGACTTGCAACTAATGAAAAACTGTTTTTT. Residues: CATSSRLATNEKLFF.

The V gene is TRBV9, the J gene TRBJ2-1, with D perhaps matching TRBD1 (5 bases). The CDR3 sequence is 10 residues long. Germline lookup yields CDR1 SGDLS and CDR2 YYNGEE. Trimming pared 3 bases from V and 14 bases from J, leaving 9 bases between. CDR3 nucleotides: TGTGCCAGCAGCGGACAGAATAAGTTCTTC. Its translation is CASSGQNKFF.

The chain recombines TRBV18 with TRBJ2-7; the match to TRBD1 covers 8 bases. The germline V gene has CDR1 KGHSH and CDR2 LQKENI. Trimming took 3 bases from V and 5 from J; bases not matched to a gene: 9. This CDR3 spans 15 amino acids. In nucleotides, the CDR3 is TGTGCCAGCTCACCCCCCCCGACAGGGGTCCACGAGCAGTACTTC. It is translated as CASSPPPTGVHEQYF.

The rearrangement joins TRBV19 to TRBJ1-2; D remains unclear. CDR3 length: 13 residues. Germline V gene data show CDR1 as LNHDA and CDR2 as SQIVND (reference sequence). V lost 3 bases to trimming and J lost 4 bases, with 9 bases between them. Here the CDR3 DNA reads TGTGCCAGTAGTATCGGGGAAGTCTATGGCTACACCTTC. Translated, it gives CASSIGEVYGYTF. The full variable domain, completed using reference TRBV19 and TRBJ1-2, is DGGITQSPKYLFRKEGQNVTLSCEQNLNHDAMYWYRQDPGQGLRLIYYSQIVNDFQKGDIAEGYSVSREKKESFPLTVTSAQKNPTAFYLCASSIGEVYGYTFGSGTRLTVV.

The V gene is TRBV9, the J gene TRBJ1-2; D gene unclear. V lost 7 bases and J 3 bases, leaving 19 bases between the germline ends. Germline V gives CDR1 SGDLS, CDR2 YYNGEE. This CDR3 contains 15 residues. The DNA for the CDR3 is TGTGCCAGCGATCTCGGCGTAGCCCCGCACTATGGCTACACCTTC. Its translation: CASDLGVAPHYGYTF.

The chain combines TRBV11-2 with TRBJ2-5, with 8 bases that match TRBD1. Per the germline V gene, CDR1 is SGHAT and CDR2 is FQNNGV. There are 16 residues in the CDR3. V was pared by 3 bases and J by 1 base, with 7 bases of the junction left unmatched. The CDR3 DNA reads as TGTGCCAGCAGCTTTAGAGACAGGGGTTTCCAAGAGACCCAGTACTTC. Translated: CASSFRDRGFQETQYF. The variable domain in full, with the rest retrieved from reference TRBV11-2 and TRBJ2-5, is EAGVAQSPRYKIIEKRQSVAFWCNPISGHATLYWYQQILGQGPKLLIQFQNNGVVDDSQLPKDRFSAERLKGVDSTLKIQPAKLEDSAVYLCASSFRDRGFQETQYFGPGTRLLVL.

Remarks on this clone: The same CDR3 is also encoded by other DNA sequences in this sample. Here the CDR3 DNA reads TGCAGTGCTAGTACTAGCGGGAGAACAGATACGCAGTATTTT. It yields the protein CSASTSGRTDTQYF. The rearrangement joins TRBV20-1 to TRBJ2-3; 11 nucleotides agree with TRBD2. This CDR3 region has 14 residues. CDR1 is DFQATT and CDR2 is SNEGSKA in the germline V gene (reference sequence). Unmatched junction bases numbered 2, after V lost 3 bases and J lost 3 bases.

V usage is TRBV30 and J usage is TRBJ1-4; D is perhaps TRBD1 (6 bases). V was shortened by 4 bases and J by 8 bases, with 17 bases between the two germline ends. CDR1 is GTSNPN, CDR2 SVGIG, per germline (reference sequence). The CDR3 sequence is 14 residues long. The CDR3 sequence: CAWNQQQGREKLFF. CDR3 DNA: TGTGCCTGGAATCAGCAACAGGGCAGAGAAAAACTGTTTTTT.